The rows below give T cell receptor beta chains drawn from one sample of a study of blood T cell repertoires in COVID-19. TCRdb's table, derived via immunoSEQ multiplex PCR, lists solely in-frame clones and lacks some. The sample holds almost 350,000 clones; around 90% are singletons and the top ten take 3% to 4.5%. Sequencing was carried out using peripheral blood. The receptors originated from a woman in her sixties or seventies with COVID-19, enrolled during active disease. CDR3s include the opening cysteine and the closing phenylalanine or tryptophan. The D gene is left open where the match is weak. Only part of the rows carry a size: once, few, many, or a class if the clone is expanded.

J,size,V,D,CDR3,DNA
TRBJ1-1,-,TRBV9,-,CASSRSVGRGQNTEAFF,TGTGCCAGCAGCCGCTCCGTGGGAAGGGGACAGAACACTGAAGCTTTCTTT
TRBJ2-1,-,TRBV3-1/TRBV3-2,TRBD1,CASSLLRDRVGNEQFF,TGTGCCAGCAGCCTACTTAGGGACAGGGTAGGCAATGAGCAGTTCTTC
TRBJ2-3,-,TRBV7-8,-,CASSSQGGGTDTQYF,TGTGCCAGCAGCTCGCAGGGTGGGGGCACAGATACGCAGTATTTT
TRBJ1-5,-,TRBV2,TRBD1,CASGGTGNQPQHF,TGTGCCAGCGGGGGGACAGGGAACCAGCCCCAGCATTTT
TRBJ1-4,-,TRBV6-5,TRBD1,CASKKPGGTNEKLFF,TGTGCCAGCAAAAAACCAGGGGGGACTAATGAAAAACTGTTTTTT
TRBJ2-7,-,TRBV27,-,CASSRSTAYEQYF,TGTGCCAGCAGCCGATCCACAGCCTACGAGCAGTACTTC
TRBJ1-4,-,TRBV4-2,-,CASSPKPGGEKLFF,TGTGCCAGCAGCCCAAAACCCGGCGGAGAAAAACTGTTTTTT
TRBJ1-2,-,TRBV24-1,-,CATSDSQGAGYGYTF,TGTGCCACCAGTGATTCCCAGGGTGCCGGTTATGGCTACACCTTC
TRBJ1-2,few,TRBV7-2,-,CASSSSPGNSGYTF,TGTGCCAGCAGCTCCAGCCCCGGGAACAGTGGCTACACCTTC
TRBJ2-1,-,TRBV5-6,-,CASSFMPSSSYNEQFF,TGTGCCAGCAGCTTTATGCCCTCCAGCTCCTACAATGAGCAGTTCTTC
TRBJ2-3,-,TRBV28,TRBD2,CASSFRGGPQYF,TGTGCCAGCAGTTTCCGGGGGGGGCCTCAGTATTTT
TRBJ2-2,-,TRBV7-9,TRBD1,CASSDTGTGGRELFF,TGTGCCAGCAGCGACACCGGGACAGGGGGGCGGGAGCTGTTTTTT
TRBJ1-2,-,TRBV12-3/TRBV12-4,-,CASSLAEHYGYTF,TGTGCCAGCAGTTTAGCGGAGCACTATGGCTACACCTTC
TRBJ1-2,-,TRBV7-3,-,CASSSQPTGFYGYTF,TGTGCCAGCAGCTCCCAACCGACAGGATTCTATGGCTACACCTTC
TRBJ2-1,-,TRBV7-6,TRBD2,CASSPGLAGAPGLDEQFF,TGTGCCAGCAGCCCTGGACTAGCGGGGGCCCCGGGCTTGGATGAGCAGTTCTTC
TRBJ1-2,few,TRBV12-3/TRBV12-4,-,CASSSNSYGYTF,TGTGCCAGCAGTTCGAACAGCTATGGCTACACCTTC
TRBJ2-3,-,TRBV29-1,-,CSVELDIKALTDTQYF,TGCAGCGTTGAACTGGACATTAAAGCCCTCACAGATACGCAGTATTTT
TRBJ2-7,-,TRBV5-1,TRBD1,CASSLEGDRGNKQYF,TGCGCCAGCAGCTTGGAGGGGGACAGGGGTAACAAGCAGTACTTC
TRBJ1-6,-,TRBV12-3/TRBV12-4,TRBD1,CASRGQEGSPLHF,TGTGCCAGCAGGGGACAGGAAGGTTCACCCCTCCACTTT
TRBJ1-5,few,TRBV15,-,CATSGRVGEVGQPQHF,TGTGCCACCAGCGGGAGGGTCGGTGAGGTGGGCCAGCCCCAGCATTTT